This TCR beta chain was identified in a study of radiotherapy plus CTLA-4 blockade in lung cancer. Broader study findings: In blood, tumor-derived TCR clones expanded after radiotherapy plus ipilimumab.

Some clones are missing from TCRdb's copy, which holds only in-frame ones; the method was immunoSEQ multiplex PCR. The table records some 110,000 clones, 75% to 90% of them present only once. V gave up 0 bases and J gave up 6 bases, with 15 bases separating them. This CDR3 is built from 16 residues. Germline V gene lookup returns CDR1 SGDLS and CDR2 YYNGEE. In regard to this clone: What it binds is unknown.

This specimen was peripheral blood, taken from a patient treated with radiotherapy plus ipilimumab. The V call is TRBV9, the J call TRBJ2-2; no clear D. The origin of this receptor is a human donor with non-small cell lung cancer that progressed on radiotherapy plus ipilimumab. CDR3 region: CASSVEREQDAGELFF. For the CDR3, the DNA is TGTGCCAGCAGCGTAGAAAGGGAACAAGATGCCGGGGAGCTGTTTTTT.